The text below deals with one TCR beta chain. The antigen is unknown. The data are from a study of STAT3 mutations in large granular lymphocyte leukemia. Study-wide points: Variable sampling intervals and differing treatment regimens complicated linking therapy response to TCR clonal burden changes. Every T-cell large granular lymphocyte leukemia patient had at least one immunodominant TCR beta clonotype.

This CDR3 spans 14 amino acids. V was pared by 5 bases and J by 7 bases, with 9 bases of the junction left unmatched. Germline V gene sequence: CDR1 SGHNT, CDR2 YENEEA. Clones were sequenced by immunoSEQ multiplex PCR, and TCRdb holds only the in-frame ones, with some missing. Among 30,000 to 35,000 clones listed, more than 60% were seen once. Sequencing was done on a sample of peripheral blood mononuclear cells. The V and J genes are TRBV11-3 and TRBJ1-1; 8 nucleotides align to TRBD1. This receptor was obtained from a woman aged 45-60 years with T-cell large granular lymphocyte leukemia. Some clones in this sample may be carry-over from other donors' samples. In DNA form, the CDR3 reads TGTGCCAGCAGCCCAAGGACAGGGAGTGGTGAAGCTTTCTTT. Residues: CASSPRTGSGEAFF.